Described below is a single T cell receptor beta chain sequence and its context. Its antigen is as yet unknown. The PCR made use of 60 Vbeta and 13 Jbeta primers. As handled by the study authors: Unique TCR beta chains totaled some 80 million in a later count, with roughly 11 million of them shared. The table came from immunoSEQ multiplex PCR; TCRdb's copy has only in-frame clones and leaves some out. The V and J calls and clone size come from that table; D and trimming were worked out from the DNA. The sample consists of just over 80,000 clones, 78% of them appearing once. This record comes from a study of cytomegalovirus exposure and HLA in healthy donors. Whole-study results and caveats: Cytomegalovirus-associated TCR beta chains were listed, numbering some 170. Associated with HLA alleles at 0.05 false discovery rate in a later analysis were fewer than 20,000 TCR beta sequences. For cytomegalovirus status, the classifier reportedly gave diagnoses with high specificity and sensitivity.

Losses at the gene ends were 4 bases for V and 5 bases for J; bases not matched to a gene: 4. This CDR3 has 13 residues. Germline CDR1 is MDHEN and CDR2 is SYDVKM. V is TRBV28 and J is TRBJ2-7, with 8 bases aligning to TRBD1. This TCR derives from a man aged 18 to 35 in good health and CMV-seropositive. Source material: PBMCs. As DNA, the CDR3 is TGTGCCAGCAGTTCGGGACAGGACGACGAGCAGTACTTC. This encodes CASSSGQDDEQYF.